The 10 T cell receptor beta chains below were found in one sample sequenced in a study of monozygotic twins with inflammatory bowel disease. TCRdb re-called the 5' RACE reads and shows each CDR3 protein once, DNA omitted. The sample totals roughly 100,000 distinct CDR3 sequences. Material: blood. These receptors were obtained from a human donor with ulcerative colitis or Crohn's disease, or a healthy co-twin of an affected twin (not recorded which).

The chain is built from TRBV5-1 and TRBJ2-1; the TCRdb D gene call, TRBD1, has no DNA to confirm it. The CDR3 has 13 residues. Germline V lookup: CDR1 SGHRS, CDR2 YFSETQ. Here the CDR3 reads CASSLVGGYEQFF.

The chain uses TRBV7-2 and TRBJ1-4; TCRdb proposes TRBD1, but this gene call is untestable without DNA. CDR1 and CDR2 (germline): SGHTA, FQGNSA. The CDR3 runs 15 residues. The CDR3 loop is CASSQRQGPNEKLFF.

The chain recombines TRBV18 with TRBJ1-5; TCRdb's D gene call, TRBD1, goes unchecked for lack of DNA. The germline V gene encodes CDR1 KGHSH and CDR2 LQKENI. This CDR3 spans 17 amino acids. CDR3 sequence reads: CASSLMKGQGVYQPQHF.

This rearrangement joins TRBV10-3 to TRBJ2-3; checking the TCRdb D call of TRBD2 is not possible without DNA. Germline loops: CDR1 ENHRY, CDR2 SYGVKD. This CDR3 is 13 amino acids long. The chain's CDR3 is CATRTGTWDTQYF.

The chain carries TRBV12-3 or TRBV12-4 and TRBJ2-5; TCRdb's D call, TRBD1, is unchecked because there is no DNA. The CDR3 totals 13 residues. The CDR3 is CASSFGGFETQYF.

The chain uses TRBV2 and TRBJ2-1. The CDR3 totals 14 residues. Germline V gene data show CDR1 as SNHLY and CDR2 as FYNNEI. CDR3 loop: CASSVEISYNEQFF.

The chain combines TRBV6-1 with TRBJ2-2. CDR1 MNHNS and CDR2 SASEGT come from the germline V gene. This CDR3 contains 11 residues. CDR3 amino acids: CASSVTGELFF.

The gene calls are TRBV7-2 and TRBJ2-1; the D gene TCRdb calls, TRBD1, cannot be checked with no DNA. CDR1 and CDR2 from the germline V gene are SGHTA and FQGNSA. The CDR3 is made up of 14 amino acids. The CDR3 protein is CASIDPGRYNEQIF. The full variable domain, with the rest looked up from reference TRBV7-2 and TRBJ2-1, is GAGVSQSPSNKVTEKGKDVELRCDPISGHTALYWYRQSLGQGLEFLIYFQGNSAPDKSGLPSDRFSAERTGGSVSTLTIQRTQQEDSAVYLCASIDPGRYNEQIFGPGTRLTVL.

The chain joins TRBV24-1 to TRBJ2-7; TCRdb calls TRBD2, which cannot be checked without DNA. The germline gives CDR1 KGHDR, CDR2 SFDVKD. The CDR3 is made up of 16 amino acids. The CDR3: CATSDETSGGAYEQYF.

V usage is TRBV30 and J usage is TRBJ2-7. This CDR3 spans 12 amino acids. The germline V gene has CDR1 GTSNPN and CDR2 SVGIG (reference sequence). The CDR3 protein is CAWSQSPDEQYF.